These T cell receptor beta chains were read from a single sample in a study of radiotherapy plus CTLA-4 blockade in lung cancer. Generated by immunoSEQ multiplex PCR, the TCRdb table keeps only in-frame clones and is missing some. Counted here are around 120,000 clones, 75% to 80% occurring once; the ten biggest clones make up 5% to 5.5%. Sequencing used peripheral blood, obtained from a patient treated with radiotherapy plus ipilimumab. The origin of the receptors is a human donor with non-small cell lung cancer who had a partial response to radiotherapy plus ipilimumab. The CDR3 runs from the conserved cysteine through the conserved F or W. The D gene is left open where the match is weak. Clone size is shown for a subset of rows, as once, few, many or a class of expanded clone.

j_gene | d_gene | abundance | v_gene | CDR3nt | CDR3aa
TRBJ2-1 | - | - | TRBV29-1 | TGCAGCGTGGCTTATGTCCCACGCTACAATGAGCAGTTCTTC | CSVAYVPRYNEQFF
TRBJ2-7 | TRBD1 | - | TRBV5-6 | TGTGCCAGCAGCTACCTAAAGGCCAGGGGGTCCTCCGAGCAGTACTTC | CASSYLKARGSSEQYF
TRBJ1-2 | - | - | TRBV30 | TGTGCCTGGAGTGTAGGAGGGCACTATGGCTACACCTTC | CAWSVGGHYGYTF
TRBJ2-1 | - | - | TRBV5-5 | TGTGCCAGCAGCCGCGGAGCAGACAATGAGCAGTTCTTC | CASSRGADNEQFF
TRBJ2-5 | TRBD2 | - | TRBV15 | TGTGCCACCAGCCAACTGCGTGGGAGGGCCCGGGGCCAAGAGACCCAGTACTTC | CATSQLRGRARGQETQYF
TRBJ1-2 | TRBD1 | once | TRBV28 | TGTGCCAGCAGTCAAGACAGGGGGTACGCCTACACCTTC | CASSQDRGYAYTF
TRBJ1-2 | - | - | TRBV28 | TGTGCCAGCCTCGGACAGACCACTACTAACTATGGCTACACCTTC | CASLGQTTTNYGYTF
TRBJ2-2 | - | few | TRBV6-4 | TGTGCCAGCAGTGATCGAGAGGACGGGGAGCTGTTTTTT | CASSDREDGELFF
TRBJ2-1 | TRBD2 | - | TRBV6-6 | TGTGCCAGCAGCCTCCGCGGGAGGTACAATGAGCAGTTCTTC | CASSLRGRYNEQFF
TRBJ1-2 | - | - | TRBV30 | TGTGCCTGGTTTTGGGGGCCTGGCTACACCTTC | CAWFWGPGYTF
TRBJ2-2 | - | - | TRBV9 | TGTGCCAGCAGCGAATACTGGACCGGGGAGCTGTTTTTT | CASSEYWTGELFF
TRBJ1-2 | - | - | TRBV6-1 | TGTGCCAGCAGTGACCTAAAGGGGGGGGACGCCCCGAGCACCTTC | CASSDLKGGDAPSTF
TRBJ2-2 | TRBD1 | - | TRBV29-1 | TGCAGCGTTGTAGAGGGGGCAATGGGCGGGGAGCTGTTTTTT | CSVVEGAMGGELFF
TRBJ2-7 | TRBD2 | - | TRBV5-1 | TGCGCCAGCAGCGTAACTAGCGGTTCCTACGAGCAGTACTTC | CASSVTSGSYEQYF
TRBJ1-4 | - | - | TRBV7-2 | TGTGCCAGCAGCTTAGCATACCAGGAAAAACTGTTTTTT | CASSLAYQEKLFF
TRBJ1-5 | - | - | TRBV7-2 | TGTGCCAGCAGCTTATCAGGGGTCGGCAATCAGCCCCAGCATTTT | CASSLSGVGNQPQHF
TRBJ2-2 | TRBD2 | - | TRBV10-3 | TGTGCCATCAGTGGACTAGCGGGAGCCACCGGGGAGCTGTTTTTT | CAISGLAGATGELFF
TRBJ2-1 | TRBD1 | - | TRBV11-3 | TGTGCCAGCAGCTTTGGACAGGGCTCCTACAATGAGCAGTTCTTC | CASSFGQGSYNEQFF
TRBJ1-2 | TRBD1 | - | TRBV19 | TGTGCCAGTACCTCGGGGGACAGGGCCAACTATGGCTACACCTTC | CASTSGDRANYGYTF
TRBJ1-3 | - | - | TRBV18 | TGTGCCAGCAGGCCAGGACTTACCGCCTCTGGAAACACCATATATTTT | CASRPGLTASGNTIYF
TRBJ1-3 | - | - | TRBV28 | TGTGCCAGCAGTTTAGGGACACAATTCTATGGAAACACCATATATTTT | CASSLGTQFYGNTIYF